This record covers a single T cell receptor beta chain. Its antigen remains unidentified. The sample comes from a study of T cell responses to AZD1222 COVID-19 vaccine. Sequencing was performed with immunoSEQ multiplex PCR; in TCRdb, only in-frame clones are kept and a portion is missing. The table records 130,000 to 150,000 clones, about 90% of them present only once. The ends were cut back, 4 bases at V and 3 bases at J, with 17 bases in the middle. The CDR3 covers 16 residues. The germline V gene encodes CDR1 SGHRS and CDR2 YFSETQ. General study findings and limits: Vaccine-related CD4 TCRs covered spike, predominating at 160-218 and 743-854. A mostly white British donor set with more females was recruited, and clonal diversity was possibly underestimated. Spike-specific TCR repertoires showed rising breadth and depth after two AZD1222 doses. Repertoires were collected only later (after the peak T cell response had occurred).

The material sequenced was peripheral blood, taken on day 0 of AZD1222 vaccination. The receptor was derived from an adult in good health. This rearrangement joins TRBV5-1 to TRBJ1-3, with D unresolved. This chain's CDR3 is CASSPAGRGLGNTIYF. The CDR3 DNA follows: TGCGCCAGCAGCCCCGCGGGCAGAGGGCTTGGAAACACCATATATTTT.